This TCR beta chain was retrieved from a study of radiation and T cells in renal cell carcinoma. For the study at large: Nephrectomy followed 15 Gy stereotactic body radiation by 4 weeks.

CDR3 size: 14 residues. J lost 5 bases, V lost 2 bases, and 3 bases had no gene match. Per germline, CDR1 SGHKS and CDR2 YYEKEE (reference sequence). Repertoires were generated with immunoSEQ multiplex PCR, while TCRdb's copy carries only in-frame clones and drops some. The data show 130,000 to 150,000 clones, with more than 70% seen just once and around 12% held by the top ten. The time point: baseline pretreatment blood. The treatment denotes: 15 Gy SBRT to primary tumor, nephrectomy 4 weeks later. The receptor was derived from a woman in her fifties or sixties with renal cell carcinoma. The rearrangement links TRBV5-5 to TRBJ2-2; 7 positions match TRBD1. Sequenced material: blood, taken from a patient whose treatment included radiotherapy and nephrectomy. The CDR3 coding sequence is TGTGCCAGCAGCTTACAGGGGATGACCGGGGAGCTGTTTTTT. Protein product: CASSLQGMTGELFF.